This T cell receptor (beta chain) came from a study of CD8+ T cells in alopecia areata. Study background: For 6 to 18 months, tofacitinib was taken, and 6 months off drug followed. Study-wide results and caveats: Significant decreases in scalp clonality and expanded CD8+ clones followed tofacitinib treatment. Since there was just one nonresponder, nobody can yet say how baseline CD8+ expansion ties to response. An increase in clonality over normal scalp was evident in lesional scalp, especially alopecia totalis/universalis.

Worth noting for this clone: As yet, its antigen is unknown.

Deletions cut 6 bases from V and 0 bases from J, with 9 bases between. This CDR3 spans 15 amino acids. Germline loops: CDR1 MNHEY, CDR2 SMNVEV (reference sequence). Regarding treatment: oral pan-JAK inhibitor, 5-10 mg twice daily. cDNA serving as the sequencing template came from extracted, reverse transcribed RNA. TCRdb keeps only in-frame clones here, not all; method: immunoSEQ multiplex PCR. This sample has some 170,000 clones, with 50% to 75% found just once. Specimen: CD4+ T cells sorted from blood, collected at approximately week 61, from a patient treated with tofacitinib. This sequence joins TRBV27 and TRBJ2-6; D is ambiguous. This receptor was taken from a human donor with alopecia areata. The CDR3 DNA reads TGTGCCAGCAGCACCCGGGCCTCTGGGGCCAACGTCCTGACTTTC. Protein sequence: CASSTRASGANVLTF.